This TCR beta chain was documented in a study of cytomegalovirus exposure and HLA in healthy donors (dated 2017 in TCRdb). At the level of the whole study: A later analysis indicated that the 110 or so validation repertoires were generated on the platform also employed for the approximately 700 repertoires of the first cohort. Along with the 666-subject first cohort, a separate validation cohort of over 90 different subjects was used. To predict cytomegalovirus infection status, the study brought together high-throughput TCR immunosequencing, statistical association of individual TCRs with disease status, and machine learning. The study aimed to test whether cataloging public T cell receptors could reveal signatures of past pathogen exposure.

Concerning this clone: Its target antigen remains unknown. Per-base qualities were not stored, and no clone one base away is much larger.

The donors belonged to the validation cohort of roughly 120 subjects, which was separate from the 666-subject first cohort. Inclusive of the bounding cysteine and phenylalanine, the CDR3 is 15 residues long. CDR3 DNA only is kept here, 45 bases in frame from base 1. According to the germline V gene, CDR1 reads SGHRS and CDR2 reads YFSETQ. V gives up 5 bases and J gives up 1 base, and the segment between their germline ends measures 14 bases. The library was obtained by the immunoSEQ multiplex PCR assay. Regarding the original processing steps: A statistical classification framework was built to diagnose cytomegalovirus status from the catalog of TCR beta chain sequences. This immuneACCESS table, as held by TCRdb, lists in-frame sequences with V and J called but not all clones. Of the missing ones, under half trace to an unresolved V gene in checked studies; the others have no known cause. That table is the source of V, J and clone size, and D and trimming were worked out from the DNA. Recorded for this sample are 150,000 to 200,000 clones; 85% to 90% of them occurred a single time. The ten largest clonotypes hold approximately 3.1% of the sample.

Points the paper makes about the study in general: While some public TCRs were present in many individuals, most TCR sequences turned up only very rarely across donors. In the study, 150 to 200 TCR beta chains were listed as associated with cytomegalovirus. The classifier was reported to diagnose cytomegalovirus status with high specificity and sensitivity in both the original cohort and the validation cohort. The validation cohort had no HLA typing available for a later analysis, so co-occurrence within that cohort was assessed over all 130 or so repertoires. A later analysis found that TCRs clustered in the first cohort also tended to co-occur in the roughly 120 validation repertoires, with approximately 93% of cluster scores above 0. According to the authors, the approach could potentially be generalized to other disease states and immunological phenotypes. A few of the identified cytomegalovirus-associated TCR beta chains were confirmed in vitro to be specific for cytomegalovirus antigens.

This receptor was identified in a young man in good health and CMV-seronegative. The sequenced sample consisted of PBMCs. Recombination connected TRBV5-1 to TRBJ2-3; TRBD2 is possibly the D segment (7 matching bases). The DNA sequence is given as TGCGCCAGCAGGCCAGCGGGACATCGCACAGATACGCAGTATTTT. Its protein reads: CASRPAGHRTDTQYF.